The 18 T cell receptor beta chains below were found in one sample sequenced in a study of human T cells and chemical hapten exposure (dated by TCRdb to the early 2020s). The receptor library was made with RACE. The reads were generated on a NextSeq 500. TCRdb trimmed public reads at Q25 via fastp, called clones via MiXCR and kept in-frame beta chains. Merged by CDR3 protein, the rows form single entries marked with the most common genes and DNA. The sample table records under 45,000 distinct CDR3 sequences; 4.5% to 5.5% of these occur just once. The ten most abundant clones make up roughly 13% of the sample. The intended sense of this specimen's time point label: healthy volunteer bleed at 6 weeks. Total RNA was extracted from unfractionated whole blood that had been collected in Tempus Blood RNA tubes. The material sequenced was whole blood. These TCRs come from a human donor in good health. Some clones in this sample may be carry-over from other donors' samples.

The chain joins TRBV10-3 to TRBJ1-4; D is ambiguous. V lost 5 bases to trimming and J lost 0 bases, with 13 bases between them. CDR1 ENHRY and CDR2 SYGVKD come from the germline V gene. The CDR3 consists of 16 residues. The CDR3 nucleotides read TGTGCCATCAGTCCAGGCTCCCCGGCAACTAATGAAAAACTGTTTTTT. Residues: CAISPGSPATNEKLFF.

This clonotype has ten or more counts. The chain couples TRBV6-2 or TRBV6-3 to TRBJ2-3; 8 bases are a match to TRBD2. Germline CDR1 reads MNHEY; CDR2 reads SVGEGT. V lost 6 bases to trimming and J lost 4 bases; unmatched junction nucleotides: 18. The CDR3 is 18 amino acids. CDR3 bases: TGTGCCAGCAGACCCTCCCTTGGGAGCGGGAGTGCTTCAGATACGCAGTATTTT. It translates to CASRPSLGSGSASDTQYF.

Comments on this clonotype: With a much larger clone just one base away, this may be a read error. The rearrangement joins TRBV5-1 to TRBJ2-7; D may match TRBD1 or TRBD2 (5 bases each). The V and J ends lost 0 bases and 4 bases respectively, with 17 bases between them. CDR3 length: 16 amino acids. Germline CDR1 SGHRS, CDR2 YFSETQ. The CDR3 loop is CASSLEWIIGAYEQYF. CDR3 in DNA: TGCGCCAGCAGCTTGGAATGGATTATCGGGGCGTACGAGCAGTACTTC.

Ten or more counts support this clonotype. The chain has TRBV2 and TRBJ2-6, with 7 bases aligning to TRBD2. From germline, CDR1 is SNHLY and CDR2 FYNNEI. Trimming took 2 bases from V and 2 from J; bases not matched to a gene: 6. This CDR3 has 17 residues. CDR3 sequence (DNA): TGTGCCAGCAGTGAATGGGGGGGAGGAACTGGGGCCAACGTCCTGACTTTC. Translated: CASSEWGGGTGANVLTF.

This clonotype was seen ten or more times. The rearrangement joins TRBV7-9 to TRBJ1-2, with unresolved D. V lost 1 base and J 4 bases, leaving 7 bases between the germline ends. Germline V gene lookup returns CDR1 SEHNR and CDR2 FQNEAQ (reference sequence). There are 13 residues in the CDR3. This CDR3 reads CASSLGVGYGYTF. Here the CDR3 DNA reads TGTGCCAGCAGCTTAGGAGTTGGCTATGGCTACACCTTC.

This clonotype showed up many times. The rearrangement joins TRBV2 to TRBJ2-5, with D tentatively TRBD1 (6 bases). Trimming shortened V by 1 base and J by 5 bases, and 14 bases separated the two germline ends. The CDR3 runs to 15 residues. Germline V gene lookup returns CDR1 SNHLY and CDR2 FYNNEI. As DNA, the CDR3 is TGTGCCAGCAGTGAAGAGACGTCGACAGGCGAGACCCAGTACTTC. Residues: CASSEETSTGETQYF.

The sample holds many counts of this clonotype. The rearrangement uses TRBV6-4 and TRBJ2-3, with TRBD2 identical over 9 bases. This CDR3 has 15 residues. Germline assignment: CDR1 MRHNA and CDR2 SNTAGT. Trimming removed 3 bases from V and 4 bases from J; junction bases left unmatched: 5. CDR3 in DNA: TGTGCCAGCAGTGATCACGCTAGCGGGGCAGATACGCAGTATTTT. Translation gives CASSDHASGADTQYF.

This clonotype was seen at least ten times. The DNA for the CDR3 is TGCAGCGTTGATGGGCAGGTGAACACTGAAGCTTTCTTT. It specifies CSVDGQVNTEAFF. The chain joins TRBV29-1 to TRBJ1-1, with unresolved D. This CDR3 has 13 amino acids. Germline V CDR1 and CDR2: SQVTM, ANQGSEA. Trimming cost V 3 bases and J 0 bases, with 8 bases left between them.

The rearrangement joins TRBV5-4 to TRBJ1-2; D is undetermined. The ends were cut back, 7 bases at V and 5 bases at J, with 15 bases in the middle. Germline assignment: CDR1 SGHNT and CDR2 YYREEE (reference sequence). This CDR3 comprises 13 residues. CDR3 sequence reads: CASQLQRSYGYTF. The CDR3 DNA reads as TGTGCCAGCCAGTTACAGAGATCGTATGGCTACACCTTC.

This clonotype came up a few times. J is TRBJ2-6 and V is TRBV2; D is ambiguous. The CDR3 consists of 14 residues. Trimming pared 6 bases from V and 0 bases from J, leaving 6 bases between. Germline assignment: CDR1 SNHLY and CDR2 FYNNEI. CDR3 sequence: CASRGNSGANVLTF. CDR3 sequence (DNA): TGTGCCAGCAGGGGGAACTCTGGGGCCAACGTCCTGACTTTC.

With respect to this clonotype: This may come from a read error, since a much larger clone is one base off. The chain couples TRBV7-2 to TRBJ1-2, with 8 bases identical to TRBD1. V trimming: 6 bases; J trimming: 2 bases; junction bases outside the gene matches: 5. The CDR3 loop spans 14 amino acids. CDR1 is SGHTA and CDR2 is FQGNSA in the germline V gene. The DNA of the CDR3 is TGTGCCAGCAGGCCGACAGGGGACAACTATGGCTACACCTTC. Residues: CASRPTGDNYGYTF.

Many counts were recorded for this clonotype. The chain joins TRBV7-2 to TRBJ1-5; 8 bases are shared with TRBD1. V lost 2 bases to trimming and J lost 0 bases; unmatched junction nucleotides: 6. The germline CDR1 and CDR2 sequences are SGHTA and FQGNSA. CDR3 length equals 17 residues. This chain's CDR3 is CASSLQGARGSNQPQHF. For the CDR3, the DNA is TGTGCCAGCAGCTTACAGGGGGCCAGGGGTAGCAATCAGCCCCAGCATTTT.

At least ten counts were recorded for this clonotype. CDR3 bases: TGCAGTGCTAGGGTCTCTGGAAACACCATATATTTT. It encodes CSARVSGNTIYF. V and J are TRBV20-1 and TRBJ1-3; D unresolved. The ends were cut back, 3 bases at V and 0 bases at J, with 3 bases in the middle. The V gene's germline CDR1 is DFQATT and CDR2 SNEGSKA (reference sequence). There are 12 residues in the CDR3.

CDR3 DNA: TGTGCCAGCAGCTTGCTTTTCGGACAGGGGACTGAAGCTTTCTTT. It specifies CASSLLFGQGTEAFF. This rearrangement joins TRBV5-4 to TRBJ1-1; TRBD1 matches 9 bases. CDR1 is SGHNT and CDR2 is YYREEE in the germline V gene (reference sequence). With 1 base clipped from V and 5 bases from J, the junction kept 6 bases outside the gene matches. The CDR3 covers 15 residues.

This sequence joins TRBV29-1 and TRBJ2-3; 10 nucleotides line up with TRBD2. This CDR3 comprises 14 residues. Germline CDR1 and CDR2: SQVTM and ANQGSEA. V trimming: 4 bases; J trimming: 1 base; junction bases outside the gene matches: 2. CDR3 DNA sequence: TGCAGCGTTGCAGGGACTAGCGGCACAGATACGCAGTATTTT. Protein product: CSVAGTSGTDTQYF.

This clonotype was detected many times. The chain uses TRBV20-1 and TRBJ1-1, with TRBD1 identical over 9 bases. The CDR3 is 17 residues long. The V gene's germline CDR1 is DFQATT and CDR2 SNEGSKA (reference sequence). With 1 base clipped from V and 0 bases from J, the junction kept 9 bases outside the gene matches. CDR3 loop: CSARAHKQGALNTEAFF. The CDR3 nucleotides are TGCAGTGCTAGAGCTCATAAACAGGGGGCGTTGAACACTGAAGCTTTCTTT.

This clonotype was seen many times. V usage is TRBV20-1 and J usage is TRBJ2-3; TRBD2 aligns across 9 bases. V dropped 6 bases and J dropped 0; count of bases not matched to a gene: 7. The length of the CDR3 is 15 residues. Germline V gene lookup returns CDR1 DFQATT and CDR2 SNEGSKA (reference sequence). As DNA, the CDR3 is TGCAGTGCCATTAGCGGGGGTTCTAGCACAGATACGCAGTATTTT. Encoded protein: CSAISGGSSTDTQYF.

This clonotype was counted between two and nine times. V gene TRBV14 combines with J gene TRBJ2-5; 7 bases are a match to TRBD1. This CDR3 region has 18 residues. Looked up from germline, CDR1 is SGHDN and CDR2 is FVKESK. The V and J ends lost 1 base and 3 bases, in that order; junction bases with no gene match: 14. The CDR3 region is CASSQAKGGQALEETQYF. In nucleotides, the CDR3 is TGTGCCAGCAGCCAAGCAAAGGGCGGACAGGCCCTGGAAGAGACCCAGTACTTC.